This T cell receptor beta chain emerged from a study of early T cells in non-severe SARS-CoV-2 infection. Study background: The chains were unpaired, and the sequenced material was bulk RNA from unsorted whole blood.

Unique molecular identifiers (one per individual cDNA molecule) were attached. Each CDR3 protein is one row after TCRdb ran MiXCR on the 5' RACE reads. This sample has 75,000 to 100,000 distinct CDR3 sequences, with around 17% found just once. Germline assignment: CDR1 MDHEN and CDR2 SYDVKM. CDR3 length: 12 amino acids. This clonotype was picked up a small number of times. Its specificity is unknown. An end of the junction does not agree with germline; a read error may underlie this. Findings and limits, study-wide: Matching results from VDJdb favored anti-spike CD8 responses, leaving private and CD4 specificities undetected.

Sequences were obtained from whole blood. The receptor was derived from an adult who was a healthcare worker with PCR-confirmed SARS-CoV-2 infection or an uninfected control (not recorded which). V gene TRBV28 combines with J gene TRBJ2-7; 9 nucleotides match TRBD1. The CDR3 spells CASSWGTGLRDF. The DNA of the CDR3 is TGTGCCAGCAGTTGGGGGACAGGGCTCCGGGACTTC.